A single sample gave rise to the 2 T cell receptor beta chains below, sequenced in a study of T cell repertoires in cytomegalovirus infection. TCRdb analysed the reads with MiXCR anew, one entry per CDR3 protein. The data contain approximately 390,000 distinct CDR3 sequences, about 35% of them singletons. Which antigens these TCRs recognize remains unknown. Sequenced material: cultured PBMCs, taken from culture after CMV antigen stimulation. The receptor source for this set is a human donor in good health (CMV status not recorded). Some clones in this sample may be carry-over from other donors' samples.

There are a few counts of this clonotype. The V and J genes are TRBV7-2 and TRBJ2-5; D is unclear. Germline V gene data show CDR1 as SGHTA and CDR2 as FQGNSA. The length of the CDR3 is 12 residues. Trimming removed 5 bases at V and 3 bases at J, with 7 bases between. As DNA, the CDR3 is TGTGCCAGCAGCCAACCAAAAGAGACCCAGTACTTC. Its protein is CASSQPKETQYF.

This clonotype was picked up a small number of times. The chain uses TRBV18 and TRBJ2-7; possibly TRBD2 for D (6 bases). CDR1 KGHSH and CDR2 LQKENI come from the germline V gene. This CDR3 comprises 15 residues. V was trimmed by 0 bases and J by 7 bases, leaving 16 bases between them. The CDR3 nucleotides read TGTGCCAGCTCACCACCTGGGACTCTCCAGTGGGAGCAGTACTTC. This gives the protein CASSPPGTLQWEQYF.